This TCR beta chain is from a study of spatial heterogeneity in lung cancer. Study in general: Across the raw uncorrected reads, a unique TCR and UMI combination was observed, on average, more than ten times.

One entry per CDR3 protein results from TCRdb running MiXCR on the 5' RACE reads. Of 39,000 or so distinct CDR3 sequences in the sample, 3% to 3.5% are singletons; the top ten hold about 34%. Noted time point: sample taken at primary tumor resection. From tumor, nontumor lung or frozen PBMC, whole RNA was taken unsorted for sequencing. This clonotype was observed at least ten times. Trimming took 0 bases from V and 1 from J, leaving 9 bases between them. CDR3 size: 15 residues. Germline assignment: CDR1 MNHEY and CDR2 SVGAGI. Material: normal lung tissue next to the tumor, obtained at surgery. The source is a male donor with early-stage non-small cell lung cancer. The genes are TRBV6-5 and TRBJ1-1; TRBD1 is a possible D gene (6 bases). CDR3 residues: CASSYSTQGNTEAFF. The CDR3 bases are TGTGCCAGCAGTTACTCGACACAGGGGAACACTGAAGCTTTCTTT.